Listed here is a single TCR beta chain. V was trimmed by 0 bases and J by 2 bases, leaving 8 bases between them. This CDR3 has 14 residues. Germline-derived CDR1 and CDR2 are SGDLS and YYNGEE. These data belong to a study of blood T cell repertoires in COVID-19. Study-wide context: Both acute and convalescent COVID-19 samples were obtained from the United States, Italy and Spain. The cDNA or gDNA used as material had been derived from T cells, B-cell-depleted T cells, or PBMCs.

As processed by the authors: Reference gene primers were amplified, and this amplification served to estimate nucleated cell counts. Profiling relied on immunoSEQ multiplex PCR, and the TCRdb table lists in-frame clones only, not all of them. That table is the source of V, J and clone size, and D and trimming were worked out from the DNA. Counted here are fewer than 350,000 clones, roughly 80% occurring once; the ten biggest clones make up around 4.1%. This rearrangement joins TRBV9 to TRBJ1-2; D ambiguous. The specimen sequenced was peripheral blood. The receptor was isolated from a woman aged 50 to 65 with active or convalescent COVID-19. The CDR3 DNA follows: TGTGCCAGCAGCGTAGGCCCACGGAACTATGGCTACACCTTC. Translating gives CASSVGPRNYGYTF.